Listed below are T cell receptor beta chains from one sample, sequenced in a study of response to subunit inactivated influenza vaccine. TCRdb processed the RT-PCR reads anew with MiXCR; each CDR3 protein has one entry. The repertoire has roughly 460,000 distinct CDR3 sequences, 11% of them found once; the top ten carry approximately 12%. Source: PBMCs from blood, taken 45 days after vaccination. These receptors originate from a man in his forties or fifties who received an inactivated influenza vaccine. The CDR3 runs from the conserved cysteine through the conserved F or W. A D gene is named only where the DNA matches it firmly. Not every row has a clone size; where given, it reads once, few, many or a size class.

>TRBV10-3|.|TRBD1|TRBJ2-5
TGTGCCATCAGCGGGACAGGGAAGGAGACCCAGTACTTC
CAISGTGKETQYF
>TRBV5-1|.|.|TRBJ1-1
TGCGCCAGCAGCTTAACGCGGGGCGCAGGGAACACTGAAGCTTTCTTT
CASSLTRGAGNTEAFF
>TRBV10-3|.|TRBD1|TRBJ2-7
TGTGCCACCGACAGGGGGACTAAGGAGCAGTACTTC
CATDRGTKEQYF
>TRBV7-9|.|.|TRBJ2-3
TGTGCCAGCAGCTTTCCCACGTCAGATACGCAGTATTTT
CASSFPTSDTQYF
>TRBV13|.|.|TRBJ2-3
TGTGCCAGCAGCTTCGGGATTAGCACAGATACGCAGTATTTT
CASSFGISTDTQYF
>TRBV5-6|few|TRBD2|TRBJ2-7
TGTGCCAGCAGCTCGGTAGGCCAAGGCCTCGCCTACGCGACTAGCGGGCTCTTCTTC
CASSSVGQGLAYATSGLFF
>TRBV20-1|.|TRBD2|TRBJ2-7
TGCAGTGCTCCCAATAGCGGGAGTACGTACGAGCAGTACTTC
CSAPNSGSTYEQYF
>TRBV5-1|few|.|TRBJ2-5
TGCGCCAGCAGCTTGACGGGCCGAACCATAAAAGAGACCCAGTACTTC
CASSLTGRTIKETQYF
>TRBV5-1|many|.|TRBJ1-1
TGCGCCAGCAGCTTGGAGGCAGGGCGCCCTGAAGCTTTCTTT
CASSLEAGRPEAFF
>TRBV5-1|.|.|TRBJ2-7
TGCGCCAGCAGCTTGTCTACGGGACGGACCTACGAGCAGTACTTC
CASSLSTGRTYEQYF
>TRBV11-2|few|.|TRBJ2-2
TGTGCCAGCGCCCGTGGCGCGAACACCGGGGAGCTGTTTTTT
CASARGANTGELFF
>TRBV10-3|many|TRBD2|TRBJ2-3
TGTGCCATCAGTGAGTCTGGCGGGAGTGGGGATACGCAGTATTTT
CAISESGGSGDTQYF